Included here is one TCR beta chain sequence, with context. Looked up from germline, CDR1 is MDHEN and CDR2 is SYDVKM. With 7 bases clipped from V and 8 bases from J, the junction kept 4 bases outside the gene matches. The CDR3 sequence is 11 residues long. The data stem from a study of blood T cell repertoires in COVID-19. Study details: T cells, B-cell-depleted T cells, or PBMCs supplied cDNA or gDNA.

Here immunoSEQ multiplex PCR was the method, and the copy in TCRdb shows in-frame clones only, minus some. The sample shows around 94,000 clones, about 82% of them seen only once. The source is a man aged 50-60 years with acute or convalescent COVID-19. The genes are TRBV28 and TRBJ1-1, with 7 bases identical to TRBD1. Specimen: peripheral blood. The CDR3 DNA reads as TGTGCCAGCAAGGGGGCTTGGGAAGCTTTCTTT. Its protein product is CASKGAWEAFF.